Listed below are T cell receptor beta chains from one sample, sequenced in a study of CD8 T cells in Susac syndrome. TCRdb used MiXCR to reprocess the immunoSEQ multiplex PCR reads, holding one entry per CDR3 protein. Found here are fewer than 95,000 distinct CDR3 sequences, 95% to 96% of them singletons; the top ten hold roughly 0.62%. Sequencing input: CD8+ T cells from PBMCs. The receptor set was obtained from a human donor with Susac syndrome. The CDR3 runs from the conserved cysteine through the conserved F or W. The D gene is left open where the match is weak. For some rows the clone size is stated as once, few or many, or as a class when expanded; others skip it.

v_gene,d_gene,j_gene,abundance,CDR3aa,CDR3nt
TRBV6-1,NA,TRBJ2-1,NA,CASSRGAVTRRYRNNEQFF,TGTGCCAGCAGTAGGGGAGCAGTTACTCGACGGTACAGGAACAATGAGCAGTTCTTC
TRBV15,TRBD1,TRBJ2-7,NA,CATSQRTGIDEQYF,TGTGCCACCAGCCAGAGGACAGGGATCGACGAGCAGTACTTC
TRBV6-6,NA,TRBJ1-2,NA,CASSPQAATYGYTF,TGTGCCAGCAGCCCCCAGGCAGCGACCTATGGCTACACCTTC
TRBV27,NA,TRBJ1-1,NA,CASSWAGNTEAFF,TGTGCCAGCAGTTGGGCCGGCAACACTGAAGCTTTCTTT
TRBV4-2,NA,TRBJ2-4,NA,CASSQDRDAQIQYF,TGTGCCAGCAGCCAAGACCGGGACGCACAAATTCAGTACTTC
TRBV29-1,NA,TRBJ1-1,NA,CSVKDSNTEAFF,TGCAGCGTCAAGGACAGTAACACTGAAGCTTTCTTT
TRBV30,NA,TRBJ1-2,NA,CAWSVTVDSYGYTF,TGTGCCTGGAGTGTCACTGTGGACAGCTATGGCTACACCTTC
TRBV3-1,NA,TRBJ2-5,NA,CASSQDIETQYF,TGTGCCAGCAGCCAAGATATAGAGACCCAGTACTTC
TRBV30,NA,TRBJ1-4,NA,CAWSVGGMDEKLFF,TGTGCCTGGAGTGTGGGGGGAATGGATGAAAAACTGTTTTTT
TRBV28,NA,TRBJ2-7,once,CASSLLGYYEQYF,TGTGCCAGCAGTTTATTGGGTTACTACGAGCAGTACTTC
TRBV5-1,TRBD1,TRBJ1-2,NA,CASSPNFRDSYGYTF,TGCGCCAGCAGCCCTAATTTCCGGGACAGCTATGGCTACACCTTC
TRBV29-1,NA,TRBJ2-7,NA,CSAGGGSYEQYF,TGCAGCGCTGGGGGCGGTTCCTACGAGCAGTACTTC
TRBV21-1,NA,TRBJ2-5,NA,CASSKGLGARKQETQYF,TGTGCCAGCAGCAAAGGGTTGGGGGCCCGCAAACAAGAGACCCAGTACTTC
TRBV24-1,NA,TRBJ2-7,NA,CATSEGGLGSEQYF,TGTGCCACCAGTGAAGGGGGTCTAGGTTCCGAGCAGTACTTC
TRBV6-5,NA,TRBJ2-7,once,CASSRTAHEQYF,TGTGCCAGCAGTAGGACCGCGCACGAGCAGTACTTC
TRBV19,NA,TRBJ2-2,NA,CASSTSNTGELFF,TGTGCCAGTAGTACCTCGAACACCGGGGAGCTGTTTTTT
TRBV12-3/TRBV12-4,NA,TRBJ2-7,NA,CASSSGNIGQYF,TGTGCCAGCAGTTCCGGGAACATTGGGCAGTACTTC
TRBV29-1,TRBD1,TRBJ2-1,NA,CSVEGQRQGVAGQFF,TGCAGCGTTGAAGGACAAAGACAGGGAGTGGCTGGGCAGTTCTTC